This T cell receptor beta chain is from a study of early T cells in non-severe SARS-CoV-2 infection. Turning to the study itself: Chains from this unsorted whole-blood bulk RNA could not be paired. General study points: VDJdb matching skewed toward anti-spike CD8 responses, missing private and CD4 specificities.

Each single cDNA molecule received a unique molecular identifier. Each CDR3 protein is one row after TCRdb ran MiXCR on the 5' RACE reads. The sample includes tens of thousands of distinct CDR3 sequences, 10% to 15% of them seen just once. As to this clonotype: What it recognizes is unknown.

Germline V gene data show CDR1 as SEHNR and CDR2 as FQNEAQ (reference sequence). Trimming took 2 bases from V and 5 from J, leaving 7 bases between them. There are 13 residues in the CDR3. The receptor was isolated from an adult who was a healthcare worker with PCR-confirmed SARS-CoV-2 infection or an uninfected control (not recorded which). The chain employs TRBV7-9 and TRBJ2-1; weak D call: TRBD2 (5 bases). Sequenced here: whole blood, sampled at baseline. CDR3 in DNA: TGTGCCAGCAGCTTACCAGCGGACAATGAGCAGTTCTTC. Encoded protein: CASSLPADNEQFF.